This T cell receptor (beta chain) was obtained from a study of T cell clones after liver transplantation. About the study: Liver transplant recipients had immunosuppression withdrawal attempted within 2 years. Tolerant meant at least one year fully off immunosuppression without liver enzymes above twice normal.

The CDR3 extends over 15 amino acids. Germline CDR1 reads MGHDK; CDR2 reads SYGVNS. The V end was cut by 6 bases, the J end by 3 bases, with 14 bases between. TCRdb's copy holds only in-frame clones and misses some; the assay was immunoSEQ multiplex PCR. The sample records about 120,000 clones, over 75% being singletons. V gene TRBV25-1 combines with J gene TRBJ1-4, with a possible D match to TRBD1 (5 bases). Sequenced here: CD4+ T cells from blood, sampled 12 months after liver transplant. This TCR came from a human patient who received a liver transplant. Certain T cells may be donor cells from the graft. The CDR3 sequence is CASSRSSGPNEKLFF. The CDR3 DNA reads as TGTGCCAGCAGCCGGTCCTCGGGACCTAATGAAAAACTGTTTTTT.